This T cell receptor (beta chain) emerged from a study of beta chain features in type 1 diabetes. Study-level findings and limits: Junctions at VDJ sites from type 1 diabetes patients had fewer insertions and more deletions. Significant though moderate, a shortening of TCRB CDR3s appeared in all four CD4+ subsets of Type 1 diabetes patients. In the patient group, naive, central memory and Treg TCRB repertoires seemed more alike than in the healthy donor group.

This CDR3 is 12 amino acids long. V was shortened by 4 bases and J by 3 bases, with 6 bases between the two germline ends. Germline V gene sequence: CDR1 MGHDK, CDR2 SYGVNS. Every single donor gave one heparinised blood draw, and these averaged about 110 mL. The whole isolated RNA underwent reverse transcription, so sequencing captured expressed TCRB transcripts. The repertoire was sequenced with immunoSEQ multiplex PCR; TCRdb's copy has only in-frame clones and lacks some. The data contain 680,000 or so clones, roughly 12% of them seen just once; the ten biggest clones take up 0.02% to 0.025%. The table lists this clone with a few counts. Its antigen is unidentified.

The sequence was obtained from a man between 18 and 35 years old with type 1 diabetes. The sample comprised naive CD4+ T cells from blood. The rearrangement links TRBV25-1 to TRBJ1-2; D is unresolved. The CDR3 nucleotides are TGTGCCAGCAGTGCCCCGGACTATGGCTACACCTTC. Protein sequence: CASSAPDYGYTF.